A selection of T cell receptor beta chains follows, all from one sample in a study of blood T cell repertoires in COVID-19. The protocol was immunoSEQ multiplex PCR, while the TCRdb copy is restricted to in-frame clones and leaves out a portion. This sample has about 44,000 clones; about 85% occur once, and the top ten carry around 25%. Sequenced input: peripheral blood. The receptors originated from a woman aged 80 or over in a cohort sampled during active or convalescent COVID-19. Each CDR3 is given with its conserved first and last residue. The D gene is left open where the match is weak. Rows give clone size only sometimes, using once, few, many, or a class for an expanded clone.

TRBD1,once,TRBV2,TRBJ1-1,CASTDRGSEAFF,TGTGCCAGCACGGACAGGGGTTCTGAAGCTTTCTTT
-,-,TRBV6-5,TRBJ1-5,CASSLIMNQPQHF,TGTGCCAGCAGCCTTATTATGAATCAGCCCCAGCATTTT
-,once,TRBV5-4,TRBJ1-1,CASSLYEGRNTEAFF,TGTGCCAGCAGCTTGTATGAGGGAAGGAACACTGAAGCTTTCTTT
TRBD2,-,TRBV7-9,TRBJ2-3,CASSLRGGLAASTDTQYF,TGTGCCAGCAGCTTAAGAGGGGGACTAGCTGCTAGCACAGATACGCAGTATTTT
-,-,TRBV5-6,TRBJ1-2,CASSFSRVRGLYGYTF,TGTGCCAGCAGCTTTAGTAGGGTCCGCGGGCTCTATGGCTACACCTTC
-,-,TRBV7-2,TRBJ1-4,CASSSMDRTNEKLFF,TGTGCCAGCAGCTCCATGGACAGAACTAATGAAAAACTGTTTTTT
TRBD1,-,TRBV7-6,TRBJ2-1,CASSRGTGLYNEQFF,TGTGCCAGCAGCCGTGGGACAGGACTTTACAATGAGCAGTTCTTC
TRBD1,-,TRBV5-4,TRBJ2-7,CASSGDRGVEQYF,TGTGCCAGCAGCGGGGACAGGGGAGTCGAGCAGTACTTC
TRBD1,-,TRBV7-3,TRBJ2-2,CASSPGTGNTGELFF,TGTGCCAGCAGCCCGGGGACAGGGAACACCGGGGAGCTGTTTTTT
-,few,TRBV19,TRBJ1-2,CASHPGPDYGYTF,TGTGCCAGTCATCCAGGGCCCGACTATGGCTACACCTTC
-,once,TRBV12-3/TRBV12-4,TRBJ1-1,CASSLRNTEAFF,TGTGCCAGCAGTTTGAGGAACACTGAAGCTTTCTTT
-,-,TRBV12-3/TRBV12-4,TRBJ1-2,CASSQGAGYTF,TGTGCCAGCAGCCAAGGGGCTGGCTACACCTTC
-,-,TRBV9,TRBJ1-2,CASSLAGYGYTF,TGTGCCAGCAGCTTAGCGGGGTATGGCTACACCTTC
-,few,TRBV27,TRBJ2-3,CASSKWTLGTDTQYF,TGTGCCAGCAGTAAATGGACACTGGGGACAGATACGCAGTATTTT
TRBD1,-,TRBV6-5,TRBJ2-1,CASSRTGGSYNEQFF,TGTGCCAGCAGTAGGACAGGGGGCTCCTACAATGAGCAGTTCTTC
TRBD2,-,TRBV19,TRBJ2-1,CASSIRTSGRWSYNEQFF,TGTGCCAGTAGTATCCGAACTAGCGGGAGGTGGTCCTACAATGAGCAGTTCTTC
-,few,TRBV4-1,TRBJ1-5,CASSQDDGGPQHF,TGCGCCAGCAGCCAAGATGATGGCGGGCCCCAGCATTTT
-,-,TRBV3-1/TRBV3-2,TRBJ2-2,CARQPGLHTGELFF,TGTGCCAGACAACCGGGACTTCACACCGGGGAGCTGTTTTTT
TRBD2,-,TRBV5-1,TRBJ2-3,CASRQLAGGLDTQYF,TGCGCCAGCAGGCAACTAGCGGGGGGTTTGGATACGCAGTATTTT
-,-,TRBV9,TRBJ1-2,CASSVTSRPDYGYTF,TGTGCCAGCAGCGTAACGTCTCGCCCGGACTATGGCTACACCTTC
TRBD1,-,TRBV11-3,TRBJ2-1,CASSLDSRTGEFF,TGTGCCAGCAGCTTAGATTCCAGGACAGGGGAGTTCTTC
-,-,TRBV2,TRBJ1-5,CASSGQPHSNQPQHF,TGTGCCAGCAGTGGACAGCCTCATAGCAATCAGCCCCAGCATTTT
TRBD1,-,TRBV6-2/TRBV6-3,TRBJ1-1,CASSLQGVNTEAFF,TGTGCCAGCAGTTTACAGGGGGTGAACACTGAAGCTTTCTTT
TRBD2,once,TRBV5-1,TRBJ2-2,CASSLVPSGYTGELFF,TGCGCCAGCAGCTTGGTCCCTAGCGGATACACCGGGGAGCTGTTTTTT
-,-,TRBV6-4,TRBJ2-1,CASSDSPGGGNEQFF,TGTGCCAGCAGTGACTCTCCTGGAGGCGGCAATGAGCAGTTCTTC
TRBD1,-,TRBV28,TRBJ1-2,CASREGGGQGAYGYTF,TGTGCCAGCAGGGAAGGCGGGGGACAGGGGGCCTATGGCTACACCTTC